Following are 8 T cell receptor beta chains from one sample sequenced in a study of blood T cells in healthy people across ages. A second roughly 7 to 11 cycle PCR used barcoded and J-beta primers. TCRdb re-analysed the 5' RACE reads in MiXCR, keeping a single row per CDR3 protein. The sample carries some 1.8 million distinct CDR3 sequences, approximately 39% recorded once. Sequenced material: blood. The receptors were gathered from a human donor in good health.

The chain is built from TRBV7-3 and TRBJ2-1; 10 nucleotides agree with TRBD2. The CDR3 extends over 17 amino acids. Per germline, CDR1 SGHTA and CDR2 FQGTGA. With V trimmed by 0 bases and J by 5 bases, 7 bases remained unmatched. The CDR3: CASSLTSGGLLNNEQFF. In DNA form, the CDR3 reads TGTGCCAGCAGCTTAACTAGCGGGGGGCTCCTAAACAATGAGCAGTTCTTC.

This clonotype was observed once. The chain couples TRBV6-1 to TRBJ1-2; 7 bases match TRBD1. Germline V gene lookup returns CDR1 MNHNS and CDR2 SASEGT. This CDR3 comprises 15 residues. The ends lost 4 bases at V and 0 bases at J; junction bases unmatched: 5. CDR3 amino acids: CASSATRGSNYGYTF. CDR3 nucleotides: TGTGCCAGCAGTGCAACCAGGGGGTCTAACTATGGCTACACCTTC.

V is TRBV5-6 and J is TRBJ2-7; 9 nucleotides agree with TRBD1. Looked up from germline, CDR1 is SGHDT and CDR2 is YYEEEE. The CDR3 is 16 amino acids. The ends lost 0 bases at V and 2 bases at J; junction bases unmatched: 6. The CDR3 loop is CASSLAGGTGTYEQYF. The CDR3 DNA is TGTGCCAGCAGCTTGGCAGGGGGGACAGGGACCTACGAGCAGTACTTC.

The CDR3 is CASSDLPDHGTDTQYF. CDR3 nucleotide sequence: TGTGCCAGCAGTGACTTGCCAGACCATGGCACAGATACGCAGTATTTT. V usage is TRBV6-4 and J usage is TRBJ2-3; D is uncertain. This CDR3 contains 16 residues. Trimming left V 1 base short and J 1 base short, with 12 bases between. Germline V gene sequence: CDR1 MRHNA, CDR2 SNTAGT.

This chain links TRBV4-3 with TRBJ2-1; a possible D gene is TRBD2 (6 bases). The CDR3 has 15 amino acids. V shed 0 bases and J shed 5 bases, with 11 bases lying between them. Germline V CDR1 and CDR2: LGHNA, YSLEER. CDR3 in amino acids: CASSQEAGLHNEQFF. Here the CDR3 DNA reads TGCGCCAGCAGCCAAGAGGCGGGGTTGCACAATGAGCAGTTCTTC.

The chain recombines TRBV4-2 with TRBJ1-1; D gene uncertain. The length of the CDR3 is 13 residues. V was trimmed by 4 bases and J by 11 bases, leaving 17 bases between them. From germline, CDR1 is LGHNA and CDR2 YNFKEQ. The CDR3: CASSPRRGGEAFF. CDR3 in DNA: TGTGCCAGCAGCCCCCGGCGTGGAGGCGAGGCTTTCTTT.

The V and J genes are TRBV2 and TRBJ2-1; 12 nucleotides align to TRBD2. Germline V gene data show CDR1 as SNHLY and CDR2 as FYNNEI. V gave up 5 bases and J gave up 15 bases; unmatched junction bases: 2. This CDR3 is 11 amino acids long. The CDR3 nucleotides are TGTGCCAGCAGTCTACTAGCGGGGGGGTTCTTC. Translated: CASSLLAGGFF. The variable domain in full, with the rest retrieved from reference TRBV2 and TRBJ2-1, is EPEVTQTPSHQVTQMGQEVILRCVPISNHLYFYWYRQILGQKVEFLVSFYNNEISEKSEIFDDQFSVERPDGSNFTLKIRSTKLEDSAMYFCASSLLAGGFFGPGTRLTVL.

This clonotype has just a few counts. The V call is TRBV20-1, the J call TRBJ2-5; 7 nucleotides agree with TRBD2. Germline trimming cut 6 bases from V and 1 base from J; bases unmatched to any gene: 11. CDR3 length: 15 residues. In germline, CDR1 is DFQATT, CDR2 SNEGSKA (reference sequence). The CDR3 here is CSAEGRALIQETQYF. The CDR3 DNA is TGCAGTGCGGAAGGGAGGGCACTGATCCAAGAGACCCAGTACTTC.